These T cell receptor beta chains were read from a single sample in a study of blood T cell repertoires in COVID-19. The assay was immunoSEQ multiplex PCR, and TCRdb's table has in-frame clones only and misses some. The sample lists about 76,000 clones, roughly 80% seen once, with about 20% in the top ten. Sequenced material: peripheral blood. These receptors originate from an older woman with acute or convalescent COVID-19. Each CDR3 is given with its conserved first and last residue. A D gene is named only where the DNA matches it firmly. The listing skips clone size in some rows; elsewhere it reads once, few, many or a size class.

>-|TRBV6-2/TRBV6-3|TRBJ2-2|-
TGTGCCAGCAGTTATTTCCAGGCCGCCGGGGAGCTGTTTTTT
CASSYFQAAGELFF
>-|TRBV2|TRBJ1-3|TRBD1
TGTGCCAGCAGTGAGACAGGGTTTTCTGGAAACACCATATATTTT
CASSETGFSGNTIYF
>-|TRBV4-2|TRBJ1-4|-
TGTGCCAGCAGCCAAGAAATAGTTACAGGAAGGCGGGAAAAACTGTTTTTT
CASSQEIVTGRREKLFF
>-|TRBV9|TRBJ1-2|-
TGTGCCAGCAGCGTAGAAGGCAGGGTCGATGGCTACACCTTC
CASSVEGRVDGYTF
>-|TRBV3-1/TRBV3-2|TRBJ2-3|-
TGTGCCAGCAGCCATTGGCGGAGCACAGATACGCAGTATTTT
CASSHWRSTDTQYF
>once|TRBV19|TRBJ1-5|TRBD1
TGTGCCAGTAGCAGGGGGACGGTGGGCAATCAGCCCCAGCATTTT
CASSRGTVGNQPQHF
>-|TRBV5-1|TRBJ2-1|TRBD1
TGCGCCAGCAGCTTGGATACAGGGGTCTACAATGAGCAGTTCTTC
CASSLDTGVYNEQFF
>-|TRBV5-6|TRBJ2-3|-
TGTGCCAGCAGCCCCTTTTCGAGGAGCACAGATACGCAGTATTTT
CASSPFSRSTDTQYF
>-|TRBV27|TRBJ1-1|-
TGTGCCAGCACTCCAAGGAGCAGTCTCTGGAACACTGAAGCTTTCTTT
CASTPRSSLWNTEAFF
>-|TRBV24-1|TRBJ2-5|TRBD1
TGTGCCACCGGGGACAGGACAAGAAAAACCCAGTACTTC
CATGDRTRKTQYF
>-|TRBV18|TRBJ1-1|-
TGTGCCAGCTCACCAAACGGCAGGCACACTGAAGCTTTCTTT
CASSPNGRHTEAFF
>-|TRBV15|TRBJ2-5|TRBD2
TGTGCCACCAGCAGAGGGACTAGCGGACCTCAAGAGACCCAGTACTTC
CATSRGTSGPQETQYF
>-|TRBV5-1|TRBJ1-2|TRBD1
TGCGCCAGCAGCTTGGTCGGGACAGGGGCCTATGGCTACACCTTC
CASSLVGTGAYGYTF
>-|TRBV5-1|TRBJ1-5|-
TGCGCCAGCAGCTTGGGGGACTCAATTAATCAGCCCCAGCATTTT
CASSLGDSINQPQHF
>-|TRBV30|TRBJ2-1|TRBD1
TGTGCCTGGAGTGTCGGACAGGGTTTGAATGAGCAGTTCTTC
CAWSVGQGLNEQFF
>-|TRBV14|TRBJ1-6|TRBD1
TGTGCCAGCAGCCGCGACAGGGATTCACCCCTCCACTTT
CASSRDRDSPLHF
>-|TRBV30|TRBJ2-5|-
TGTGCCTGGAGTGTGAACCCGGTTGAGACCCAGTACTTC
CAWSVNPVETQYF
>once|TRBV5-1|TRBJ1-2|TRBD1
TGCGCCAGCAGCTTGGAGGGACAGGGGGCTGGCTACACCTTC
CASSLEGQGAGYTF
>-|TRBV30|TRBJ1-2|-
TGTGCCTGGGAAAGTAGGGGTCCGATACCAGCTAACTATGGCTACACCTTC
CAWESRGPIPANYGYTF
>few|TRBV29-1|TRBJ2-3|-
TGCAGCGTAACAGGGACAAACACAGATACGCAGTATTTT
CSVTGTNTDTQYF
>many|TRBV2|TRBJ2-7|-
TGTGCCAGCAGTGAATCGGGGGGCCTCACCTACGAGCAGTACTTC
CASSESGGLTYEQYF
>-|TRBV21-1|TRBJ2-2|-
TGTGCCAGCAGCAAACTTATCGAAACAAGGGACAGTTCGAACACCGGGGAGCTGTTTTTT
CASSKLIETRDSSNTGELFF
>many|TRBV5-1|TRBJ2-1|TRBD2
TGCGCCAGCAGCCCAGTGGCTAGCGGGGGGGGCAATGAGCAGTTCTTC
CASSPVASGGGNEQFF
>-|TRBV5-1|TRBJ1-1|-
TGCGCCAGCAGCTTAGGGGTGAACACTGAAGCTTTCTTT
CASSLGVNTEAFF
>-|TRBV12-2|TRBJ2-2|-
TGTGCAAGTCGCCCATGGTTACTAGCGGGGGGGAATAGGAAGCAGAACACCGGGGAGCTGTTTTTT
CASRPWLLAGGNRKQNTGELFF
>-|TRBV5-1|TRBJ2-3|TRBD2
TGCGCCAGCAGCCCCGGGACTAGTCCAGATACGCAGTATTTT
CASSPGTSPDTQYF
>-|TRBV3-1/TRBV3-2|TRBJ1-2|-
TGTGCCAGCAGCCAAGCTTCAGTTAACTATGGCTACACCTTC
CASSQASVNYGYTF
>once|TRBV19|TRBJ1-2|TRBD1
TGTGCCAGTAGTATACTCGAGAACAGGGGCAACCTCTATGGCTACACCTTC
CASSILENRGNLYGYTF
>-|TRBV7-6|TRBJ2-2|TRBD2
TGTGCCAGCAGCTTACTGCGGGGGAGCACCGGGGAGCTGTTTTTT
CASSLLRGSTGELFF
>-|TRBV28|TRBJ1-3|-
TGTGCCAGCAGTCTAAGGGACTCTACGATCTCTGGAAACACCATATATTTT
CASSLRDSTISGNTIYF
>-|TRBV20-1|TRBJ1-1|-
TGCAGTGCTAGTTTCCAGTCGACTGAAGCTTTCTTT
CSASFQSTEAFF
>-|TRBV7-3|TRBJ2-1|TRBD2
TGTGCCAGCAGCTCCGGGACTAGCTCATACAATGAGCAGTTCTTC
CASSSGTSSYNEQFF
>-|TRBV10-1|TRBJ2-3|TRBD2
TGCGCCAGCAGTGAGTCCCCCGGGGGGGCCGTTACGCAGTATTTT
CASSESPGGAVTQYF
>once|TRBV5-8|TRBJ2-2|-
TGTGCCAGCAGCTTGGACAGAAACACCGGGGAGCTGTTTTTT
CASSLDRNTGELFF
>-|TRBV10-3|TRBJ2-2|TRBD1
TGTGCCATCAGTATGACAGGGACCGAAAACACCGGGGAGCTGTTTTTT
CAISMTGTENTGELFF
>-|TRBV6-5|TRBJ1-1|TRBD1
TGTGCCAGCAGTCCACGACAGGGATCGAACACTGAAGCTTTCTTT
CASSPRQGSNTEAFF
>-|TRBV18|TRBJ2-3|TRBD1
TGTGCCAGCTCACGGACAGGGGGCACAGATACGCAGTATTTT
CASSRTGGTDTQYF
>-|TRBV5-1|TRBJ2-3|-
TGCGCCAGCAGCTTACAGGCGGATACAGATACGCAGTATTTT
CASSLQADTDTQYF
>-|TRBV5-1|TRBJ1-4|-
TGCGCCAGCAGCGGCTCAACTAATGAAAAACTGTTTTTT
CASSGSTNEKLFF
>-|TRBV2|TRBJ1-1|TRBD1
TGTGCCAGCAGTGAAGCCAGGCCAGGGGGGACTGAAGCTTTCTTT
CASSEARPGGTEAFF
>once|TRBV27|TRBJ1-6|-
TGTGCCAGCAGTTTTAGGAGGAGAAGCTCCTATAATTCACCCCTCCACTTT
CASSFRRRSSYNSPLHF
>-|TRBV6-5|TRBJ1-1|-
TGTGCCAGCAGTTACTACTGGGAGCAAAACACTGAAGCTTTCTTT
CASSYYWEQNTEAFF
>few|TRBV10-3|TRBJ1-4|TRBD1
TGTGCCATCGCTCCGGGACAGACTAATGAAAAACTGTTTTTT
CAIAPGQTNEKLFF
>-|TRBV7-2|TRBJ1-1|-
TGTGCCAGCAGCCCTCGGTTGAACACTGAAGCTTTCTTT
CASSPRLNTEAFF
>-|TRBV20-1|TRBJ2-5|TRBD1
TGCAGTGCTAGTGGGCAGGGGGTGTTACAAGAGACCCAGTACTTC
CSASGQGVLQETQYF
>once|TRBV15|TRBJ1-5|-
TGTGCCACCAGCAGAGATCACCCACGGTATAGCAATCAGCCCCAGCATTTT
CATSRDHPRYSNQPQHF
>-|TRBV5-1|TRBJ2-5|TRBD1
TGCGCCAGCAGCCCAACTGACAGGGCAGCGGAGACCCAGTACTTC
CASSPTDRAAETQYF
>-|TRBV7-2|TRBJ1-2|TRBD1
TGTGCCAGCAGCCCCGACAGGGGCGATGGCTACACCTTC
CASSPDRGDGYTF
>-|TRBV2|TRBJ1-5|-
TGTGCCAGCAGCTGGACTGCTGATCAGCCCCAGCATTTT
CASSWTADQPQHF